Here is one T cell receptor (beta chain) with its context. The antigen remains unidentified. These data are taken from a study of blood T cells in healthy people across ages. Study conclusions and caveats: TCR beta diversity was tightly associated with the proportion of naive T cells.

It was with a sample-barcoded 5' primer and a J-beta primer mix that a second PCR of roughly 7 to 12 cycles was run. Each cDNA molecule received a tag from a template-switch adaptor that had 12 random nucleotides. Each CDR3 protein gets one entry after TCRdb re-called the 5' RACE reads with MiXCR. The data contain about 730,000 distinct CDR3 sequences, roughly 43% of them singletons. From germline, CDR1 is SGHTA and CDR2 FQGNSA. Trimming stripped 1 base from V and 4 bases from J, with 13 bases between. The length of the CDR3 is 15 residues. The amount of total RNA extracted per sample was at least 5 micrograms.

Sequenced sample: blood. This chain joins TRBV7-2 and TRBJ2-5; D unresolved. The sequence came from a woman in her sixties in good health. In DNA, the CDR3 is TGTGCCAGCAGCTTAGGAGGAAACCTAGGAGAGACCCAGTACTTC. It encodes CASSLGGNLGETQYF.